This TCR beta chain was observed in a study of cytomegalovirus exposure and HLA in healthy donors. A word on this clone: Its matching antigen is unknown.

Study conclusions and caveats: Sequencing depth roughly uniform across donors was assumed in presence/absence analyses.

This CDR3 has 16 residues. Trimming removed 3 bases from V and 7 bases from J, with 19 bases in between. In germline, CDR1 is SGHNT, CDR2 YYREEE (reference sequence). 13 Jbeta primers and 60 Vbeta primers were used for the PCR. TCRdb's copy holds only in-frame clones and misses some; the assay was immunoSEQ multiplex PCR. The sample has around 70,000 clones, 62% seen once; the top ten hold 2.5% to 3.5%. Specimen: PBMCs. The gene calls are TRBV5-4 and TRBJ2-2, with D possibly being TRBD1 (6 bases). The source is a man aged 25 to 45 in good health and CMV-seronegative. The CDR3 bases are TGTGCCAGCAGCTCCCCGGCAGGGGTAATAAGCGGGGAGCTGTTTTTT. Translated, it gives CASSSPAGVISGELFF.